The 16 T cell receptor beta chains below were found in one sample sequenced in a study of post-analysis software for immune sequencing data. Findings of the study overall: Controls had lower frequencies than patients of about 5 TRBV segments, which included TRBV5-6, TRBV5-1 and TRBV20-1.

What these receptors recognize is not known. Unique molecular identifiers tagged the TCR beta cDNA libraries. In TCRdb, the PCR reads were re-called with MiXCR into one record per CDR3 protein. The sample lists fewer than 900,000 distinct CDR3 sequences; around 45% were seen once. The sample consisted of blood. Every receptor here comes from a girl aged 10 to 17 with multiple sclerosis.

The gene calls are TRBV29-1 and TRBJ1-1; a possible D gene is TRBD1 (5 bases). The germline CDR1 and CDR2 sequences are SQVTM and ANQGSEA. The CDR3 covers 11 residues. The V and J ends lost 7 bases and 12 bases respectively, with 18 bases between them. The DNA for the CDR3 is TGCAGCGGTGTGGGGGACCGGGGGACTTTCTTT. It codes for CSGVGDRGTFF. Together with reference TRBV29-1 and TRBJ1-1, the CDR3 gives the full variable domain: SAVISQKPSRDICQRGTSLTIQCQVDSQVTMMFWYRQQPGQSLTLIATANQGSEATYESGFVIDKFPISRPNLTFSTLTVSNMSPEDSSIYLCSGVGDRGTFFGQGTRLTVV.

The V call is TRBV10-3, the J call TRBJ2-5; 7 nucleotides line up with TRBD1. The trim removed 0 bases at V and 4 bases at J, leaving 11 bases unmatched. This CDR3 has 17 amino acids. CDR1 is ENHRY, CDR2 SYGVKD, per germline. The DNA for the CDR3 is TGTGCCATCAGTGAGTCGAAGGGGGCAGGCAAACGAGAGACCCAGTACTTC. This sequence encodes CAISESKGAGKRETQYF.

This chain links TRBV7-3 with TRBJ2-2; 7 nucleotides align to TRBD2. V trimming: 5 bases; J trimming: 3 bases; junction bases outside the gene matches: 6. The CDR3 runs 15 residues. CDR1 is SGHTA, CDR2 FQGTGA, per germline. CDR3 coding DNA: TGTGCCAGCAGCCCTGACGGGAGGTACACCGGGGAGCTGTTTTTT. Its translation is CASSPDGRYTGELFF.

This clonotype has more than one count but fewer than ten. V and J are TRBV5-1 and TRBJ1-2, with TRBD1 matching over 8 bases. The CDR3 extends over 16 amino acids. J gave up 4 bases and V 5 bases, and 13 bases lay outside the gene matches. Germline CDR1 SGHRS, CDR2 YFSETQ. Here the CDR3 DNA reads TGCGCCAGCAGTCTGGCCGGACAGGGAGGAACCTATGGCTACACCTTC. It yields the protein CASSLAGQGGTYGYTF. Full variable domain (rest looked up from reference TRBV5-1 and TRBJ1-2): KAGVTQTPRYLIKTRGQQVTLSCSPISGHRSVSWYQQTPGQGLQFLFEYFSETQRNKGNFPGRFSGRQFSNSRSEMNVSTLELGDSALYLCASSLAGQGGTYGYTFGSGTRLTVV.

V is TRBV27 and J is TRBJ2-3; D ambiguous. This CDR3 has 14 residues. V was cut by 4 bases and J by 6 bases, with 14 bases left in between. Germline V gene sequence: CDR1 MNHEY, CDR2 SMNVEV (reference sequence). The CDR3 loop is CASSSLSRLDTQYF. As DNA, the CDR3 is TGTGCCAGCAGTTCGCTCAGCAGGTTGGATACGCAGTATTTT.

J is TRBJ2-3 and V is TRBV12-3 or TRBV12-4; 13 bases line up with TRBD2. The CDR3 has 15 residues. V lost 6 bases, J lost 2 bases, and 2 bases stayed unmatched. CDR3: CASRGLAGLTDTQYF. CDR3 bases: TGTGCCAGCAGGGGACTAGCGGGACTCACAGATACGCAGTATTTT.

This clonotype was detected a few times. The CDR3 DNA reads TGTGCCAGCAGCCCGGGACTAGCGACTAGCACAGATACGCAGTATTTT. This codes for CASSPGLATSTDTQYF. This chain uses TRBV13 with TRBJ2-3; 10 nucleotides agree with TRBD2. This CDR3 region has 16 residues. The V and J ends lost 5 bases and 0 bases, in that order; junction bases with no gene match: 5. Per germline, CDR1 PRHDT and CDR2 FYEKMQ (reference sequence).

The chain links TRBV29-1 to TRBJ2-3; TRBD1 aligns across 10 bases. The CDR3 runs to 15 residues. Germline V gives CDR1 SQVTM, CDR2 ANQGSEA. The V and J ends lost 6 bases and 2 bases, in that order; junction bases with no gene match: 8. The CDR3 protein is CSVFLTGGNTDTQYF. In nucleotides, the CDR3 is TGCAGCGTCTTCCTGACAGGGGGCAACACAGATACGCAGTATTTT.

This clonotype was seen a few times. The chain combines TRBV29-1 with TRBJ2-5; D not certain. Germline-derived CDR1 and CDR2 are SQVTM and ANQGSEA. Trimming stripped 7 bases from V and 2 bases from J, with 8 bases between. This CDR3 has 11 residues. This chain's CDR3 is CSALGQETQYF. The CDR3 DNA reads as TGCAGCGCTCTAGGACAAGAGACCCAGTACTTC. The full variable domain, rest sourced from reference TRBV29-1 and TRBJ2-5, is SAVISQKPSRDICQRGTSLTIQCQVDSQVTMMFWYRQQPGQSLTLIATANQGSEATYESGFVIDKFPISRPNLTFSTLTVSNMSPEDSSIYLCSALGQETQYFGPGTRLLVL.

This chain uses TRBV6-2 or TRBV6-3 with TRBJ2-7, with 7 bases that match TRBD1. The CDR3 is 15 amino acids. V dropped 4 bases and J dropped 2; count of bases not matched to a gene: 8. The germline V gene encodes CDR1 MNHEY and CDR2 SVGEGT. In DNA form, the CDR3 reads TGTGCCAGCAGTTTTGGGACAGTGACCACCTACGAGCAGTACTTC. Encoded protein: CASSFGTVTTYEQYF.

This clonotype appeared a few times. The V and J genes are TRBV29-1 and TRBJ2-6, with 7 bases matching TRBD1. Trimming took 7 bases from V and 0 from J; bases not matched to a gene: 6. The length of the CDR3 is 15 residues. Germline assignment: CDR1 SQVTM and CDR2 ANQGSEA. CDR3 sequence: CSAQTGDSGANVLTF. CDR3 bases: TGCAGCGCCCAAACAGGGGACTCTGGGGCCAACGTCCTGACTTTC.

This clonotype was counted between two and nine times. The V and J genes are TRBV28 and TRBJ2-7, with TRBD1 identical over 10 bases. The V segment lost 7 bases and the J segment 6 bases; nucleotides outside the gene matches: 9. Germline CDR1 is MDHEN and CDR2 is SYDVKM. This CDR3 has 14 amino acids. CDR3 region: CASIGTGVFREQYF. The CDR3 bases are TGTGCCAGCATCGGGACAGGGGTTTTCCGCGAGCAGTACTTC.

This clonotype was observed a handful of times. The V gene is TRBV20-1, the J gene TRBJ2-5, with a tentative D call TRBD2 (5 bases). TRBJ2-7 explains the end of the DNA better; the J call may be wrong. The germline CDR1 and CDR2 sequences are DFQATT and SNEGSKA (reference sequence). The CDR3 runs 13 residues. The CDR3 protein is CSARAGRDYEQYF. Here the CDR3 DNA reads TGCAGTGCTAGAGCCGGACGGGACTACGAGCAGTACTTC.

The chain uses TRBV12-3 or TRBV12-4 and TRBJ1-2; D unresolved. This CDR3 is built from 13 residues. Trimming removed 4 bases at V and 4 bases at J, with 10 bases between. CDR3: CASSSQEGYGYTF. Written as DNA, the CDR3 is TGTGCCAGCAGTTCACAAGAGGGCTATGGCTACACCTTC.

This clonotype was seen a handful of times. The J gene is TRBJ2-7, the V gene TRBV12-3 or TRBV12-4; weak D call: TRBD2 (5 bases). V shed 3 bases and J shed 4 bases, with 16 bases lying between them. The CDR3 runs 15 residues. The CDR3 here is CASSFLGSGRYEQYF. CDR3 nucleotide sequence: TGTGCCAGCAGTTTCCTTGGGAGCGGTAGGTACGAGCAGTACTTC.

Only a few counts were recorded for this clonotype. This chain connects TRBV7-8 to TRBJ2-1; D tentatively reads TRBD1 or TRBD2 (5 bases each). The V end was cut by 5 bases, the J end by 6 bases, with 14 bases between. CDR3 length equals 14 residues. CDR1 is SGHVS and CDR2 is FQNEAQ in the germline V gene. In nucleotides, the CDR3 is TGTGCCAGCAGCCCGAATAGTGGGGGCAATGAGCAGTTCTTC. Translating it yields CASSPNSGGNEQFF.